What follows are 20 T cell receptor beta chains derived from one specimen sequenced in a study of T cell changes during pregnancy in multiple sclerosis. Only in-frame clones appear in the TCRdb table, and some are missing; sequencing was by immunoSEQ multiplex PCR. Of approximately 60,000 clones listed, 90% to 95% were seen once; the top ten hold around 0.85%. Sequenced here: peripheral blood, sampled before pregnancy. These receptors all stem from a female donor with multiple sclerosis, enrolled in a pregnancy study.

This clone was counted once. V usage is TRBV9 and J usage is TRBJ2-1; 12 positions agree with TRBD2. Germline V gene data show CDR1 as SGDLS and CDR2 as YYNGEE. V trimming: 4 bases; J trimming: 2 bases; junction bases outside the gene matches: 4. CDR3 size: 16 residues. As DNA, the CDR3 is TGTGCCAGCAGCCCGAGACTAGCGGGGGCCTACAATGAGCAGTTCTTC. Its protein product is CASSPRLAGAYNEQFF.

The CDR3 loop reads CAGRTGGWTEAFF. The CDR3 DNA reads as TGTGCCGGCAGGACAGGGGGCTGGACTGAAGCTTTCTTT. The V and J genes are TRBV30 and TRBJ1-1; 11 bases match TRBD1. V lost 8 bases to trimming and J lost 5 bases; unmatched junction nucleotides: 7. The CDR3 has 13 amino acids. Per germline, CDR1 GTSNPN and CDR2 SVGIG (reference sequence).

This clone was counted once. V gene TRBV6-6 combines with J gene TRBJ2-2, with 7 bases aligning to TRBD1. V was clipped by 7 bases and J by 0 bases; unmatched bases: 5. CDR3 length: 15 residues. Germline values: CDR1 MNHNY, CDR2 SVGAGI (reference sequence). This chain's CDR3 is CASKGDSSNTGELFF. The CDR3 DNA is TGTGCCAGCAAGGGGGACAGCTCGAACACCGGGGAGCTGTTTTTT.

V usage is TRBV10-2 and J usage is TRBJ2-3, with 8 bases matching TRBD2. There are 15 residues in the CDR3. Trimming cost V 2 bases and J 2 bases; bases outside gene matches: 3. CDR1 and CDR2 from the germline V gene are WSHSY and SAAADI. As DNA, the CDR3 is TGCGCCAGCAGTGAGACTAGCGGCTTCACAGATACGCAGTATTTT. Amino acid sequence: CASSETSGFTDTQYF.

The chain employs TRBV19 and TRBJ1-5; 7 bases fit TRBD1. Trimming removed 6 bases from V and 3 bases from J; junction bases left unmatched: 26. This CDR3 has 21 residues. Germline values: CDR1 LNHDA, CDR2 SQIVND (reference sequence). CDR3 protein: CASRVLQGRTGKSLHNQPQHF. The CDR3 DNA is TGTGCCAGTAGGGTTTTACAGGGGAGGACGGGAAAGTCGCTCCACAATCAGCCCCAGCATTTT.

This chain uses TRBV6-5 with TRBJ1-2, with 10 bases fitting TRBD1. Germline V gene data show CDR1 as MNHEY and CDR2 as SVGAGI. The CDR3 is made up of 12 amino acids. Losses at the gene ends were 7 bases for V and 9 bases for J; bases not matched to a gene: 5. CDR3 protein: CASTRQGASYTF. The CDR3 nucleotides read TGTGCCAGCACCCGACAGGGGGCCAGCTACACCTTC.

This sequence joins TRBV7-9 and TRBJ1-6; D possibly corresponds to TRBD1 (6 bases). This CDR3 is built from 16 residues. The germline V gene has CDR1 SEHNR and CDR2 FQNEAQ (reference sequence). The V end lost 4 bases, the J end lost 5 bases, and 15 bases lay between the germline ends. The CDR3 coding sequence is TGTGCCAGCAGCTATTCGAGGGCAGGGGATAATTCACCCCTCCACTTT. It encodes CASSYSRAGDNSPLHF.

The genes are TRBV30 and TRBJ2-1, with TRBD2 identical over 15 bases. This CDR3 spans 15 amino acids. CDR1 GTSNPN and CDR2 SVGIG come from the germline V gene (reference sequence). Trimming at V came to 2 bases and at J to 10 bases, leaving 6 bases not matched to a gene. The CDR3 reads CAWSYGLAGGGEQFF. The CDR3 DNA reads TGTGCCTGGAGTTATGGACTAGCGGGGGGGGGAGAGCAGTTCTTC.

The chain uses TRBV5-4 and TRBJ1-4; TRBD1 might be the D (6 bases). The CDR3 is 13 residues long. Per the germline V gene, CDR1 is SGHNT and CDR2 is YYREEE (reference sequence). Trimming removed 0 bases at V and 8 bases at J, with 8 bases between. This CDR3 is CASSLAGDEKLFF. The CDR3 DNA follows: TGTGCCAGCAGCTTGGCAGGGGACGAAAAACTGTTTTTT.

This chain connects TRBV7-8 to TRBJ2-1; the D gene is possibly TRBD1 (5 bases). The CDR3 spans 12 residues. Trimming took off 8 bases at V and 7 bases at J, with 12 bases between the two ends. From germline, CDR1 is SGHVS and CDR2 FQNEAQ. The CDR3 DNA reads TGTGCCAGCCACTATGGGGCGAATGAGCAGTTCTTC. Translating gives CASHYGANEQFF.

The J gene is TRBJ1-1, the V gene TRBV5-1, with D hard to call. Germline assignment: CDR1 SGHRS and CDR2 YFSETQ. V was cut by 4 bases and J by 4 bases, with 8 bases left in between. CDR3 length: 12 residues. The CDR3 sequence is CASSREGTEAFF. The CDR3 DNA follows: TGCGCCAGCAGCAGGGAGGGCACTGAAGCTTTCTTT.

In DNA, the CDR3 is TGTGCCAGTAGTATCGGCCGGGGAACGTCCTACGAGCAGTACTTC. It yields the protein CASSIGRGTSYEQYF. The chain recombines TRBV19 with TRBJ2-7, with D tentatively TRBD2 (5 bases). The length of the CDR3 is 15 residues. The germline V gene encodes CDR1 LNHDA and CDR2 SQIVND (reference sequence). V dropped 3 bases and J dropped 1 base, with 13 bases sitting between them.

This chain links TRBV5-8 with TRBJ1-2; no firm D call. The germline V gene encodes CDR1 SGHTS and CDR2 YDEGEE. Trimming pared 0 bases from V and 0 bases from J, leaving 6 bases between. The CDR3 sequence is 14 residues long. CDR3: CASSLASANYGYTF. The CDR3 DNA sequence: TGTGCCAGCAGCTTGGCCTCGGCTAACTATGGCTACACCTTC.

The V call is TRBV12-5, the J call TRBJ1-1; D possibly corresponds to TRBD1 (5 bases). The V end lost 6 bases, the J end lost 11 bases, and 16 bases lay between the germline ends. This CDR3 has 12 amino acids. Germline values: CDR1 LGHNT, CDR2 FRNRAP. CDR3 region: CASGPTESGAFF. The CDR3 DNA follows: TGTGCTAGTGGGCCGACGGAGTCAGGGGCTTTCTTT.

The CDR3: CASSEGGDSQPQHF. DNA for the CDR3: TGTGCCAGCAGCGAAGGGGGTGACTCTCAGCCCCAGCATTTT. The chain uses TRBV7-9 and TRBJ1-5; maybe TRBD1 (6 bases). The length of the CDR3 is 14 residues. Germline values: CDR1 SEHNR, CDR2 FQNEAQ (reference sequence). Trimming took 5 bases from V and 6 from J, leaving 14 bases between them.

CDR3 DNA sequence: TGTGCCAGCAGTGGTTTGCCAGGGCGGAATTCACCCCTCCACTTT. This gives the protein CASSGLPGRNSPLHF. J is TRBJ1-6 and V is TRBV27; possible D gene TRBD1, 5 bases. The CDR3 covers 15 residues. Trimming took off 5 bases at V and 7 bases at J, with 15 bases between the two ends. In germline, CDR1 is MNHEY, CDR2 SMNVEV (reference sequence).

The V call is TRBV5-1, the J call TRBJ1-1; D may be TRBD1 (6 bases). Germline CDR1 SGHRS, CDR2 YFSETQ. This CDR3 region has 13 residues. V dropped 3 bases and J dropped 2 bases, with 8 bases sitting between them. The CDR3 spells CASSWTANTEAFF. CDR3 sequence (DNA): TGCGCCAGCAGCTGGACAGCAAACACTGAAGCTTTCTTT.

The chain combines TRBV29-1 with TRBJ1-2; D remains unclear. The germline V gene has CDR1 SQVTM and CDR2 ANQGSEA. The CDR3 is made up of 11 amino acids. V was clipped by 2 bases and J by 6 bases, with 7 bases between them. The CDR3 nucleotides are TGCAGCGTTGAACGCGGGAATGGCTACACCTTC. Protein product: CSVERGNGYTF.

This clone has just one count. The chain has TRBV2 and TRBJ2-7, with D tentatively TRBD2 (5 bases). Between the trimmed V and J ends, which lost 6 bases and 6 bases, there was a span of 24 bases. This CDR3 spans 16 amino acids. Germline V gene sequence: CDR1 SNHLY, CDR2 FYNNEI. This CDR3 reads CASRKGLTPTSGEQYF. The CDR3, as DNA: TGTGCCAGCAGGAAAGGACTTACACCTACATCCGGCGAGCAGTACTTC.

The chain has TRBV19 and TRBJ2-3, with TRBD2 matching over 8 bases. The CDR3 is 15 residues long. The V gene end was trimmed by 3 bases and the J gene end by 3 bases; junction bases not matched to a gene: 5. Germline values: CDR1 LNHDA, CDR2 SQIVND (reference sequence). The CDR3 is CASSIQRGLTDTQYF. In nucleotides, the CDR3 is TGTGCCAGTAGTATCCAGCGGGGGCTAACAGATACGCAGTATTTT. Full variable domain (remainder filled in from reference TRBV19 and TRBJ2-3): DGGITQSPKYLFRKEGQNVTLSCEQNLNHDAMYWYRQDPGQGLRLIYYSQIVNDFQKGDIAEGYSVSREKKESFPLTVTSAQKNPTAFYLCASSIQRGLTDTQYFGPGTRLTVL.